The clone carrying this T cell receptor beta chain was recorded at least ten times. Its antigen is not identified. TCRdb reprocessed the 5' RACE reads via MiXCR and lists one record per CDR3 protein. Among around 140,000 distinct CDR3 sequences listed, around 6.3% were seen once. This sample is drawn from a study of T cells after yellow fever vaccination. The study, taken as a whole, reports: Weaker in magnitude, the secondary response showed a faster peak on day 5 versus 15. Most primary-vaccination clones reappeared after the booster (less than 98% CD4, roughly 88% CD8).

Losses at the gene ends were 6 bases for V and 6 bases for J; bases not matched to a gene: 3. The CDR3 spans 13 residues. This chain links TRBV12-3 or TRBV12-4 with TRBJ2-7; TRBD2 matches at 12 bases. Sequenced material: CD4+ T cells sorted from PBMCs, taken 10 days after the yellow fever booster vaccination. The origin of this receptor is a man aged 30 to 45 who received the YFV17D yellow fever vaccine. CDR3 coding DNA: TGTGCCAGCAGCCCACTAGCGGGAGGCGAGCAGTACTTC. It is translated as CASSPLAGGEQYF.